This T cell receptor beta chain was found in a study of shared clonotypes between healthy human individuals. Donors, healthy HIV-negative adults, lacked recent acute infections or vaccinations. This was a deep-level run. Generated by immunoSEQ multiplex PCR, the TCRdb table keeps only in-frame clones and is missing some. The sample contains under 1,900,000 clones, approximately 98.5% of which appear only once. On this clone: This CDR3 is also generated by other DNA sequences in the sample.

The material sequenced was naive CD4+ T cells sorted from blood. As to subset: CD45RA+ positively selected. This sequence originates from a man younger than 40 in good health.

CDR3 loop: CSARPPDTQYF. The CDR3 bases are TGCAGTGCTAGACCCCCGGATACGCAGTATTTT. The chain uses TRBV20-1 and TRBJ2-3; D call uncertain. CDR3 length: 11 residues. The V end lost 2 bases, the J end lost 6 bases, and 6 bases lay between the germline ends. Germline V gives CDR1 DFQATT, CDR2 SNEGSKA (reference sequence).